This entry is about one T cell receptor (beta chain). It was with a sample-barcoded 5' primer and a J-beta primer mix that a second PCR of roughly 7 to 12 cycles was run. Unique molecular identifiers of 12 random nucleotides labeled each cDNA. TCRdb independently ran MiXCR on the 5' RACE reads; one entry per CDR3 protein. Among 800,000 to 950,000 distinct CDR3 sequences listed, roughly 28% were seen once. Germline assignment: CDR1 SEHNR and CDR2 FQNEAQ (reference sequence). J lost 4 bases, V lost 0 bases, and 1 base had no gene match. The CDR3 has 14 residues. This record comes from a study of blood T cells in healthy people across ages. This same sample was also taken into another study, of T cells of mothers and their children.

This TCR was recovered from a woman aged 35 to 49 in good health. Material for sequencing was blood. V and J are TRBV7-9 and TRBJ2-7; 9 bases map to TRBD2. The CDR3 spells CASSLALAGYEQYF. The CDR3 DNA reads as TGTGCCAGCAGCTTAGCGCTAGCGGGGTACGAGCAGTACTTC.